Below are 13 T cell receptor beta chains sequenced from a single sample in a study of T cell responses to AZD1222 COVID-19 vaccine. Here immunoSEQ multiplex PCR was the method, and the copy in TCRdb shows in-frame clones only, minus some. The data show approximately 200,000 clones, about 90% seen once. The input for sequencing was peripheral blood, taken on day 0 of AZD1222 vaccination. The receptors originated from an adult in good health.

This clone was detected only once. The chain couples TRBV7-6 to TRBJ1-2; D is unclear. V gave up 5 bases and J gave up 6 bases, with 19 bases separating them. CDR1 and CDR2 from the germline V gene are SGHVS and FNYEAQ. The CDR3 length is 15 residues. This CDR3 reads CASSPRGREADGYTF. The CDR3 DNA reads as TGTGCCAGCAGCCCAAGAGGGAGGGAAGCAGATGGCTACACCTTC.

The chain couples TRBV5-1 to TRBJ1-3, with TRBD1 matching over 9 bases. Trimming cost V 3 bases and J 4 bases; bases outside gene matches: 5. The germline CDR1 and CDR2 sequences are SGHRS and YFSETQ. CDR3 size: 15 residues. The CDR3 nucleotides are TGCGCCAGCAGCTCTCCCGGGACAGGGGGAAACACCATATATTTT. The encoded protein is CASSSPGTGGNTIYF.

The rearrangement links TRBV5-1 to TRBJ1-2, with TRBD1 matching 7 bases. Unmatched junction bases numbered 4, after V lost 1 base and J lost 1 base. Per the germline V gene, CDR1 is SGHRS and CDR2 is YFSETQ. This CDR3 is built from 15 residues. CDR3 DNA: TGCGCCAGCAGCTTGCGACAGGGAGGTAACTATGGCTACACCTTC. Protein: CASSLRQGGNYGYTF.

The CDR3 DNA is TGTGCCTGTATAGTCAGGGGGGCTTTCACTGAAGCTTTCTTT. It codes for CACIVRGAFTEAFF. This chain connects TRBV30 to TRBJ1-1; 7 bases line up with TRBD1. Trimming at V came to 6 bases and at J to 4 bases, leaving 11 bases not matched to a gene. This CDR3 comprises 14 residues. The germline V gene encodes CDR1 GTSNPN and CDR2 SVGIG (reference sequence).

The V and J genes are TRBV6-2 or TRBV6-3 and TRBJ1-2; maybe TRBD1 (5 bases). This CDR3 spans 16 amino acids. Germline assignment: CDR1 MNHEY and CDR2 SVGEGT. Trimming pared 6 bases from V and 5 bases from J, leaving 22 bases between. The CDR3 nucleotides read TGTGCCAGCAGCTCACAAAGACAGCGGGGGATATATGGCTACACCTTC. Protein product: CASSSQRQRGIYGYTF.

The rearrangement uses TRBV12-3 or TRBV12-4 and TRBJ1-1, with D perhaps matching TRBD1 (6 bases). The CDR3 loop spans 13 amino acids. V was cut by 3 bases and J by 4 bases, with 9 bases left in between. DNA for the CDR3: TGTGCCAGCAGTTTCAGGGGCGGCACTGAAGCTTTCTTT. This codes for CASSFRGGTEAFF.

V gene TRBV7-3 combines with J gene TRBJ2-3; D unclear. The CDR3 has 14 amino acids. The V end lost 5 bases, the J end lost 0 bases, and 9 bases lay between the germline ends. Germline lookup yields CDR1 SGHTA and CDR2 FQGTGA. The CDR3 DNA is TGTGCCAGCAGCGCCGGGCCCAGCACAGATACGCAGTATTTT. This gives the protein CASSAGPSTDTQYF.

The genes are TRBV19 and TRBJ2-7, with D perhaps matching TRBD1 or TRBD2 (5 bases each). This CDR3 is 14 amino acids long. Trimming stripped 6 bases from V and 2 bases from J, with 14 bases between. The germline CDR1 and CDR2 sequences are LNHDA and SQIVND (reference sequence). The CDR3 DNA reads as TGTGCCAGTAGCAATCTAGCAGGGACCTACGAGCAGTACTTC. Its translation: CASSNLAGTYEQYF.

The chain's CDR3 is CASSLGGEDEQYF. As DNA, the CDR3 is TGTGCCAGCAGCTTGGGAGGTGAAGACGAGCAGTACTTC. This chain links TRBV5-4 with TRBJ2-7; D remains unclear. This CDR3 is built from 13 residues. V dropped 0 bases and J dropped 5 bases, with 9 bases sitting between them. Per germline, CDR1 SGHNT and CDR2 YYREEE (reference sequence).

The chain recombines TRBV9 with TRBJ1-2, with a weak D call TRBD1 (6 bases). CDR3 length: 15 residues. Trimming left V 3 bases short and J 7 bases short, with 19 bases between. CDR1 is SGDLS and CDR2 is YYNGEE in the germline V gene. CDR3 coding DNA: TGTGCCAGCAGCGCAATCCCTGGGGGCGGAGGTGGCTACACCTTC. This codes for CASSAIPGGGGGYTF.

This chain uses TRBV4-3 with TRBJ2-1, with D uncertain. The V and J ends lost 0 bases and 4 bases respectively, with 4 bases between them. The germline gives CDR1 LGHNA, CDR2 YSLEER. The CDR3 length is 13 residues. This chain's CDR3 is CASSQEAYNEQFF. DNA for the CDR3: TGCGCCAGCAGCCAAGAGGCTTACAATGAGCAGTTCTTC.

J is TRBJ1-6 and V is TRBV7-9; 9 positions agree with TRBD1. From germline, CDR1 is SEHNR and CDR2 FQNEAQ (reference sequence). The CDR3 extends over 16 amino acids. V dropped 5 bases and J dropped 6; count of bases not matched to a gene: 8. CDR3 nucleotide sequence: TGTGCCAGCAGCCGAGGCCCGGACAGGGGTAATTCACCCCTCCACTTT. Translated, it gives CASSRGPDRGNSPLHF.

The chain employs TRBV14 and TRBJ1-4; no firm D call. The CDR3 has 16 amino acids. Trimming took 4 bases from V and 0 from J, leaving 12 bases between them. CDR1 and CDR2 (germline): SGHDN, FVKESK. As DNA, the CDR3 is TGTGCCAGCAGCCCCATCTCGTCAGCAACTAATGAAAAACTGTTTTTT. Encoded protein: CASSPISSATNEKLFF.